What follows are 10 T cell receptor beta chains derived from one specimen sequenced in a study of T-cell memory formation after mild COVID-19. TCRdb redid the calling of the 5' RACE reads with MiXCR, one entry per CDR3 protein. The table lists thousands of distinct CDR3 sequences, roughly a sixth of them singletons. Sequencing was done on a sample of PBMCs or a T cell subset sorted from them (not recorded which). The receptors were sampled from an adult who had mild COVID-19 (a few samples of this study predate the infection). Cell type and time point are not known.

By sample fraction, this clonotype is medium-sized (0.01 to 0.1%). This sequence joins TRBV27 and TRBJ2-7, with TRBD1 matching over 9 bases. The length of the CDR3 is 14 residues. Germline V gene lookup returns CDR1 MNHEY and CDR2 SMNVEV (reference sequence). Germline trimming cut 5 bases from V and 4 bases from J; bases unmatched to any gene: 6. The CDR3 is CASSLDRGVYEQYF. CDR3 in DNA: TGTGCCAGCAGTCTAGACAGGGGGGTATACGAGCAGTACTTC.

In this sample, this clonotype is medium-sized. The chain carries TRBV29-1 and TRBJ1-2, with D possibly TRBD1 on 6 matching bases. In germline, CDR1 is SQVTM, CDR2 ANQGSEA. V was cut by 1 base and J by 6 bases, with 21 bases left in between. The CDR3 extends over 16 amino acids. The CDR3 protein is CSVEGRSDSWSDGYTF. The DNA of the CDR3 is TGCAGCGTTGAAGGCCGTTCGGACAGTTGGTCTGATGGCTACACCTTC.

This clonotype is deemed medium-sized. The V and J genes are TRBV5-1 and TRBJ2-7, with TRBD2 as a possible D gene (5 bases). The CDR3 is 13 residues long. Looked up from germline, CDR1 is SGHRS and CDR2 is YFSETQ. With 7 bases removed from V and 6 bases from J, the gap between germline ends came to 17 bases. The CDR3 DNA reads TGCGCCAGCGGTACTCAACTAGTTCCCGAGCAGTACTTC. It yields the protein CASGTQLVPEQYF. The whole variable domain, remainder taken from reference TRBV5-1 and TRBJ2-7, is KAGVTQTPRYLIKTRGQQVTLSCSPISGHRSVSWYQQTPGQGLQFLFEYFSETQRNKGNFPGRFSGRQFSNSRSEMNVSTLELGDSALYLCASGTQLVPEQYFGPGTRLTVT.

This clonotype is medium-sized. The J gene is TRBJ1-6, the V gene TRBV4-3; 9 nucleotides line up with TRBD1. V trimming: 4 bases; J trimming: 7 bases; junction bases outside the gene matches: 2. This CDR3 is built from 14 residues. Germline assignment: CDR1 LGHNA and CDR2 YSLEER. The CDR3 sequence is CASSRTGGNSPLHF. In DNA form, the CDR3 reads TGCGCCAGCAGCCGAACAGGGGGCAATTCACCCCTCCACTTT.

This clonotype is deemed medium-sized. The chain joins TRBV12-3 or TRBV12-4 to TRBJ1-2, with D perhaps matching TRBD1 (6 bases). The CDR3 is made up of 13 amino acids. V was trimmed by 3 bases and J by 8 bases, leaving 13 bases between them. Here the CDR3 DNA reads TGTGCCAGCAGTTTTTCTACAGGGCAAGGCTACACCTTC. Translation: CASSFSTGQGYTF.

Relative to its sample, this clonotype is medium-sized. This sequence joins TRBV3-2 and TRBJ2-7. TRBV3-2 is recorded as a pseudogene. The CDR3 is made up of 17 amino acids. In nucleotides, the CDR3 is TGTGCCAGCAGCCAAGATTTGCGGCAGGTGATTAGTTACGAGCAGTACGTC. As protein: CASSQDLRQVISYEQYV.

By proportion, this clonotype is medium-sized. CDR3 sequence: CASSPLAGSKTQYF. CDR3 nucleotides: TGTGCCAGCAGTCCCCTAGCGGGGTCGAAGACCCAGTACTTC. The chain has TRBV12-3 or TRBV12-4 and TRBJ2-5; 9 positions agree with TRBD2. This CDR3 comprises 14 residues. Trimming at V came to 5 bases and at J to 6 bases, leaving 7 bases not matched to a gene.

Within the sample, this clonotype is medium-sized. The J gene is TRBJ2-5, the V gene TRBV12-3 or TRBV12-4; no reliable D call. V was shortened by 1 base and J by 5 bases, with 17 bases between the two germline ends. The CDR3 sequence is 16 residues long. The CDR3 bases are TGTGCCAGCAGTTTAGATTACGTCCCCATTCGGGAGACCCAGTACTTC. It yields the protein CASSLDYVPIRETQYF.

The chain employs TRBV4-2 and TRBJ2-3, with TRBD2 identical over 12 bases. V was clipped by 1 base and J by 5 bases; unmatched bases: 7. Germline-derived CDR1 and CDR2 are LGHNA and YNFKEQ. The CDR3 length is 17 residues. The chain's CDR3 is CASSQGPSGRAEDTQYF. The CDR3 coding sequence is TGTGCCAGCAGCCAAGGGCCTAGCGGGAGGGCTGAAGATACGCAGTATTTT.

This clonotype was counted many times. The V gene is TRBV5-4, the J gene TRBJ1-1; no clear D. Trimming removed 7 bases from V and 4 bases from J, with 11 bases in between. CDR3 length: 12 amino acids. The V gene's germline CDR1 is SGHNT and CDR2 YYREEE (reference sequence). This CDR3 reads CASRDRSTEAFF. In DNA, the CDR3 is TGTGCCAGCCGGGATCGAAGCACTGAAGCTTTCTTT. The full variable domain, completed using reference TRBV5-4 and TRBJ1-1, is ETGVTQSPTHLIKTRGQQVTLRCSSQSGHNTVSWYQQALGQGPQFIFQYYREEENGRGNFPPRFSGLQFPNYSSELNVNALELDDSALYLCASRDRSTEAFFGQGTRLTVV.